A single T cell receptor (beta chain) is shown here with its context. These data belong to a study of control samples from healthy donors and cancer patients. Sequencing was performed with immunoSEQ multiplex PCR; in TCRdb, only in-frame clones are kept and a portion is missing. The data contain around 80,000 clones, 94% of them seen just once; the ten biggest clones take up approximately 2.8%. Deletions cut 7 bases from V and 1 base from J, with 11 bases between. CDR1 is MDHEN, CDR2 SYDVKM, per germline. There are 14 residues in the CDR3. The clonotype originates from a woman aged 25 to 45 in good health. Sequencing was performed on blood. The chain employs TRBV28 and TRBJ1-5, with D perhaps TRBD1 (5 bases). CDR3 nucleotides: TGTGCCAGCAAGCAGGGTTTCAGCAATCAGCCCCAGCATTTT. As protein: CASKQGFSNQPQHF.